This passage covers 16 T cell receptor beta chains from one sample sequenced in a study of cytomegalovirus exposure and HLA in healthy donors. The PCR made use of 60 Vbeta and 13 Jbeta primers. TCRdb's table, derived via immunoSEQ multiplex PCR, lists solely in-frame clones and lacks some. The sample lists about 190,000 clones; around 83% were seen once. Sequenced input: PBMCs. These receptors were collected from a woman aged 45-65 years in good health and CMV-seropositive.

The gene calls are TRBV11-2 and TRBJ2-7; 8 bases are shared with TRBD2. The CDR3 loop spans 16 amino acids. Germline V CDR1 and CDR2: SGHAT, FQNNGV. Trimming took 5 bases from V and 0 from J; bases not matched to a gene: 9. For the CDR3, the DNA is TGTGCCAGCAGCCCCTTCGGAGCGGGGGACTCCTACGAGCAGTACTTC. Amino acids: CASSPFGAGDSYEQYF.

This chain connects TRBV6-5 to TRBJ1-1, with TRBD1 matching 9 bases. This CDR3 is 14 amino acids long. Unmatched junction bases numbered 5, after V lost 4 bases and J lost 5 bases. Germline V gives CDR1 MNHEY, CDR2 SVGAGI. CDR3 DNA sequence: TGTGCCAGCAGTTCCTCGACAGGGGGGACTGAAGCTTTCTTT. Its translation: CASSSSTGGTEAFF.

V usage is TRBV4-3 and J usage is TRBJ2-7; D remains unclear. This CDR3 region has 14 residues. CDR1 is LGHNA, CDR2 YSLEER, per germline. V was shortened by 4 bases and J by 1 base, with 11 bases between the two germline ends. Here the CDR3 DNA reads TGCGCCAGCAGCCCTCTCCCCGGGTCCTACGAGCAGTACTTC. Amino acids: CASSPLPGSYEQYF.

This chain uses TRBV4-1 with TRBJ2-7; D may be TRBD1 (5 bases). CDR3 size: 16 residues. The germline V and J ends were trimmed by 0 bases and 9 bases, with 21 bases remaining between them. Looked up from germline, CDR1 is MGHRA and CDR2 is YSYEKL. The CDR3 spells CASSQDLIRVYDGQYF. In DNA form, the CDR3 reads TGCGCCAGCAGCCAAGATTTAATCAGGGTCTACGATGGGCAGTACTTC.

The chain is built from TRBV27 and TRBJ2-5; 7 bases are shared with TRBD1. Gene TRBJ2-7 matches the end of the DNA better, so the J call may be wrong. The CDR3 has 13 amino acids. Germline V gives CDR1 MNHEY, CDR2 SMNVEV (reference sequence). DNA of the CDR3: TGTGCCAGCAGGCTGACAGGGTCCCACGAGCAGTACTTC. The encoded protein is CASRLTGSHEQYF.

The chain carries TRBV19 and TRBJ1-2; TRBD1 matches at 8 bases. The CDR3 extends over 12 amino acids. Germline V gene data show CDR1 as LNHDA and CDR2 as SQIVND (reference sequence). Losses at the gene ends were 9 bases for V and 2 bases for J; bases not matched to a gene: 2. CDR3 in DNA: TGTGCCAGCCGACAGGGGAACTATGGCTACACCTTC. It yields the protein CASRQGNYGYTF.

Here the CDR3 DNA reads TGTGCCAGCAGCTTATTCAGGGCTAACTATGGCTACACCTTC. Protein: CASSLFRANYGYTF. The chain joins TRBV7-9 to TRBJ1-2; TRBD1 is a possible D gene (5 bases). Per germline, CDR1 SEHNR and CDR2 FQNEAQ (reference sequence). The CDR3 contains 14 residues. The ends were cut back, 2 bases at V and 0 bases at J, with 7 bases in the middle.

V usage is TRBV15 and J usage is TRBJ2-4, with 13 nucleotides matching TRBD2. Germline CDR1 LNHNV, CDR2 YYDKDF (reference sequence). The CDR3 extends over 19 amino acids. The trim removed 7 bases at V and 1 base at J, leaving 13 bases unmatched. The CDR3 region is CATKVGGTSGVYAKNIQYF. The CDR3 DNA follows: TGTGCCACCAAAGTCGGAGGGACTAGCGGGGTTTATGCCAAAAACATTCAGTACTTC.

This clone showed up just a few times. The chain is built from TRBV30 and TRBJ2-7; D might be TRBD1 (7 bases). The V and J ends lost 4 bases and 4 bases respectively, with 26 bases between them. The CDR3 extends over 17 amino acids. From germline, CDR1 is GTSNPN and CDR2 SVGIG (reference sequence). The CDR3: CAWNNPWRGRRVYEQYF. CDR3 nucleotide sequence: TGTGCCTGGAACAATCCGTGGAGGGGGCGCAGGGTATACGAGCAGTACTTC.

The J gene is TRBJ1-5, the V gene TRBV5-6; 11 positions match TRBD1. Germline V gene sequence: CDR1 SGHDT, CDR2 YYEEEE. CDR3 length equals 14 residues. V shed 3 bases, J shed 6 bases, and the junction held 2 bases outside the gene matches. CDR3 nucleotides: TGTGCCAGCAGCTGGACAGGGGGCGGTCAGCCCCAGCATTTT. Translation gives CASSWTGGGQPQHF.

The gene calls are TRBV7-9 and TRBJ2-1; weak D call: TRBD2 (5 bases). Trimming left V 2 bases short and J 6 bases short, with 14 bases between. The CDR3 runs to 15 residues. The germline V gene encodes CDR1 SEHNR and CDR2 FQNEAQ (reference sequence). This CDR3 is CASSLYGGDFNEQFF. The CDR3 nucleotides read TGTGCCAGCAGCTTATACGGAGGTGATTTCAATGAGCAGTTCTTC.

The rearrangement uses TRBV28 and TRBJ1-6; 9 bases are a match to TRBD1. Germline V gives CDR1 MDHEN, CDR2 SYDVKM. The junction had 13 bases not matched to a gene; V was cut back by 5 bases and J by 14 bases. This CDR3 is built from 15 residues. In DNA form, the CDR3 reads TGTGCCAGCAGTCTGGGGGGACAGGGAGGTGCAGCCCTCCACTTT. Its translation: CASSLGGQGGAALHF.

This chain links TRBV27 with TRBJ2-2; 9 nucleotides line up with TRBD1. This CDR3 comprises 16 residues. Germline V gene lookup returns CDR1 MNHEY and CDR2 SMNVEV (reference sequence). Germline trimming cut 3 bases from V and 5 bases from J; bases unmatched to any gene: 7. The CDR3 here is CASSFRGQGSTGELFF. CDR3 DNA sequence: TGTGCCAGCAGTTTCCGGGGACAGGGTTCAACCGGGGAGCTGTTTTTT.

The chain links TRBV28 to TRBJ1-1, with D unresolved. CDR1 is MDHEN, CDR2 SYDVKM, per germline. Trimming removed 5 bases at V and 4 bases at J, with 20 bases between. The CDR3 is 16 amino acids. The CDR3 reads CASSPYGAVISTEAFF. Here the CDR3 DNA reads TGTGCCAGCAGTCCCTATGGTGCGGTTATTAGCACTGAAGCTTTCTTT.

CDR3 nucleotide sequence: TGTGCCAGCAGCCGGACAGGGTCCTTCGACTATGGCTACACCTTC. Protein: CASSRTGSFDYGYTF. The chain uses TRBV6-1 and TRBJ1-2; 8 nucleotides line up with TRBD1. The CDR3 has 15 residues. Germline V lookup: CDR1 MNHNS, CDR2 SASEGT. J gave up 3 bases and V 6 bases, and 9 bases lay outside the gene matches.

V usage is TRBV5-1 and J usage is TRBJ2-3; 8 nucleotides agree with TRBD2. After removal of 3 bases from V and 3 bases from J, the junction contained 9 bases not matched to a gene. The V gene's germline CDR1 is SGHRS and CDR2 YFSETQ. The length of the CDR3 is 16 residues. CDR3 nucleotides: TGCGCCAGCAGCTGGGGGACTAGTGATGGGACAGATACGCAGTATTTT. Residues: CASSWGTSDGTDTQYF.